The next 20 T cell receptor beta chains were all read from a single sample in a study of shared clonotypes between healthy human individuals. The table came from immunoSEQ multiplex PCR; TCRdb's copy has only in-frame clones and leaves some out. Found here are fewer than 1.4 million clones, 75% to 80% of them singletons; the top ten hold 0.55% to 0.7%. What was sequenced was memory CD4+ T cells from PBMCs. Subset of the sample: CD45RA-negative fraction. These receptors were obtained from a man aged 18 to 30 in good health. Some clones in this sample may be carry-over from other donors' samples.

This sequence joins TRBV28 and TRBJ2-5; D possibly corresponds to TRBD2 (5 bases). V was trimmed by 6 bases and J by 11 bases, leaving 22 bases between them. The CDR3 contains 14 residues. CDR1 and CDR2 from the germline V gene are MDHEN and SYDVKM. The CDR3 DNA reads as TGTGCCAGCAGGGAGGTTTACAAAGCTAGTGAGCAGTACTTC. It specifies CASREVYKASEQYF.

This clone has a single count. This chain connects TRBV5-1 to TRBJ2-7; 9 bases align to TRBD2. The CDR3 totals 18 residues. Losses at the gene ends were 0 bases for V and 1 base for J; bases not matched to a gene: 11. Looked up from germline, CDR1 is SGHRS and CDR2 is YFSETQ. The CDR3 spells CASSLGVAGALRSYEQYF. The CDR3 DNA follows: TGCGCCAGCAGCTTGGGGGTAGCGGGAGCCTTAAGATCCTACGAGCAGTACTTC.

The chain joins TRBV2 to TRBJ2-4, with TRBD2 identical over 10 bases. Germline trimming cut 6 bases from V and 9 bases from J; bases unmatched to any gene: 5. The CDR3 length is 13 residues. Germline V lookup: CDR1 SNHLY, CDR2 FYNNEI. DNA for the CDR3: TGTGCCAGCAGCGAGCGGGAGGGCGTCATTCAGTACTTC. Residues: CASSEREGVIQYF.

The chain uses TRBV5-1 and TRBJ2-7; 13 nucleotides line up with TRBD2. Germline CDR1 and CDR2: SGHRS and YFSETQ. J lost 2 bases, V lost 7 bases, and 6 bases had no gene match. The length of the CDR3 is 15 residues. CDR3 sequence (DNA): TGCGCCAGCGACGCCGGGACTAGCGGGGCCTACGAGCAGTACTTC. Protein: CASDAGTSGAYEQYF.

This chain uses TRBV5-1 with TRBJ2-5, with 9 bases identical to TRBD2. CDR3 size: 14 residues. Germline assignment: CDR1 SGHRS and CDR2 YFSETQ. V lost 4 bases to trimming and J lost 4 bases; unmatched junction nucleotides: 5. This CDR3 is CASSVVSGGETQYF. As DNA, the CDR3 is TGCGCCAGCAGCGTCGTTAGCGGGGGAGAGACCCAGTACTTC.

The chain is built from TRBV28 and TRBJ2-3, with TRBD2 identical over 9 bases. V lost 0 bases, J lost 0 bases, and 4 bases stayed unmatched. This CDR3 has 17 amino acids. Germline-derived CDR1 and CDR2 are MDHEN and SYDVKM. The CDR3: CASSLWELAGSTDTQYF. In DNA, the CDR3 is TGTGCCAGCAGTTTATGGGAACTAGCGGGTAGCACAGATACGCAGTATTTT.

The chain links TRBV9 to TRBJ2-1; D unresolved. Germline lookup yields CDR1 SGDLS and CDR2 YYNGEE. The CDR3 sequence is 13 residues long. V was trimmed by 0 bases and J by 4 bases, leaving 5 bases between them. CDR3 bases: TGTGCCAGCAGCGTAGACACATACAATGAGCAGTTCTTC. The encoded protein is CASSVDTYNEQFF. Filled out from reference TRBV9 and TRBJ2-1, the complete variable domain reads DSGVTQTPKHLITATGQRVTLRCSPRSGDLSVYWYQQSLDQGLQFLIQYYNGEERAKGNILERFSAQQFPDLHSELNLSSLELGDSALYFCASSVDTYNEQFFGPGTRLTVL.

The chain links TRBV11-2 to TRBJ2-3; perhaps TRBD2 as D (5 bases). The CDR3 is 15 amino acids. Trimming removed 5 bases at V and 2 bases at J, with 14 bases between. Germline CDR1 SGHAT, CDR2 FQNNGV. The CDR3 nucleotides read TGTGCCAGCAGCCCTGGAGGTTACTCCACAGATACGCAGTATTTT. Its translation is CASSPGGYSTDTQYF.

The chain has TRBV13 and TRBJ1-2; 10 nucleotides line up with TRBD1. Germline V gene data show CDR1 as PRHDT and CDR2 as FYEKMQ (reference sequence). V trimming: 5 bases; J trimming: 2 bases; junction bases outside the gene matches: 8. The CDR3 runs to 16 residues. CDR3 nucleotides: TGTGCCAGCAGCCAGGGCCGGGACAGGGGCAACTATGGCTACACCTTC. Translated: CASSQGRDRGNYGYTF.

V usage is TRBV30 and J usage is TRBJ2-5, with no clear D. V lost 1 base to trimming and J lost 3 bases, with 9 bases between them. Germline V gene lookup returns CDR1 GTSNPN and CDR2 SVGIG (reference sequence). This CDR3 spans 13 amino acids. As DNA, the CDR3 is TGTGCCTGGAGTGGATGGGCAAAAGAGACCCAGTACTTC. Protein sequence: CAWSGWAKETQYF.

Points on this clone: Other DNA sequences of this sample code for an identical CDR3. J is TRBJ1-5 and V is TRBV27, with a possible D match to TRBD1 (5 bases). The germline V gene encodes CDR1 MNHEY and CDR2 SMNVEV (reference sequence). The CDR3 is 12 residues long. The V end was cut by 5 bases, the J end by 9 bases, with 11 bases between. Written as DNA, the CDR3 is TGTGCCAGCAGTCCGTCTGGGGGGCCCCAGCATTTT. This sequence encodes CASSPSGGPQHF.

The CDR3 spells CASGTPYTDTQYF. The CDR3 coding sequence is TGTGCCAGCGGGACTCCCTACACAGATACGCAGTATTTT. This chain uses TRBV2 with TRBJ2-3, with a tentative D call TRBD2 (6 bases). V was trimmed by 8 bases and J by 2 bases, leaving 11 bases between them. CDR3 length equals 13 residues. CDR1 is SNHLY and CDR2 is FYNNEI in the germline V gene.

The CDR3 DNA is TGCGCCAGCAGCCAAAGATGGCTAGCGGCAGCGAACACCGGGGAGCTGTTTTTT. It yields the protein CASSQRWLAAANTGELFF. The chain is built from TRBV4-1 and TRBJ2-2, with 7 bases matching TRBD2. Per the germline V gene, CDR1 is MGHRA and CDR2 is YSYEKL. This CDR3 has 18 amino acids. The V and J ends lost 2 bases and 0 bases, in that order; junction bases with no gene match: 9.

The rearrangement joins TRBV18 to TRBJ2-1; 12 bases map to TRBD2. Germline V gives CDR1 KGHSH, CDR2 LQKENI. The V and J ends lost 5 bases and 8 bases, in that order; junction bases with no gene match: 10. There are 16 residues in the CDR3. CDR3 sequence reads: CASSSLAGGPQDEQFF. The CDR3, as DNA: TGTGCCAGCTCATCCCTAGCGGGAGGGCCCCAAGATGAGCAGTTCTTC. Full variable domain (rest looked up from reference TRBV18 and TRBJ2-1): NAGVMQNPRHLVRRRGQEARLRCSPMKGHSHVYWYRQLPEEGLKFMVYLQKENIIDESGMPKERFSAEFPKEGPSILRIQQVVRGDSAAYFCASSSLAGGPQDEQFFGPGTRLTVL.

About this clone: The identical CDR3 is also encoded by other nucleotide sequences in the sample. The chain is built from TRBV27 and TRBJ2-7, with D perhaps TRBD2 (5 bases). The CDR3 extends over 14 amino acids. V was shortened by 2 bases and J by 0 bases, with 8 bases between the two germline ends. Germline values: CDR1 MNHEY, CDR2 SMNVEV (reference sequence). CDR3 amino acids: CASSLRRDSYEQYF. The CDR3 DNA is TGTGCCAGCAGTTTAAGACGGGACTCCTACGAGCAGTACTTC.

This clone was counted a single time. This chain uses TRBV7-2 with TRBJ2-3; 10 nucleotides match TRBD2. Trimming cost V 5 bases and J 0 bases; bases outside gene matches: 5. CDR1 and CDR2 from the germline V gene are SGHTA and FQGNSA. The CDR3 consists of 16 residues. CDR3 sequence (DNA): TGTGCCAGCAGCCTGTTAGCGGGAGGAAGCACAGATACGCAGTATTTT. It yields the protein CASSLLAGGSTDTQYF. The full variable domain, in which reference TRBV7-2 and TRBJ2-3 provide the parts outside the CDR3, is GAGVSQSPSNKVTEKGKDVELRCDPISGHTALYWYRQSLGQGLEFLIYFQGNSAPDKSGLPSDRFSAERTGGSVSTLTIQRTQQEDSAVYLCASSLLAGGSTDTQYFGPGTRLTVL.

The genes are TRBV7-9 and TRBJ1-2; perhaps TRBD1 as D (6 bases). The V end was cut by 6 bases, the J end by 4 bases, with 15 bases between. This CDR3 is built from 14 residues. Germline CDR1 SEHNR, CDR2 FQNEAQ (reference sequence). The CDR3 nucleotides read TGTGCCAGCAGTCCGCAGGACAGTGGCTATGGCTACACCTTC. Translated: CASSPQDSGYGYTF.

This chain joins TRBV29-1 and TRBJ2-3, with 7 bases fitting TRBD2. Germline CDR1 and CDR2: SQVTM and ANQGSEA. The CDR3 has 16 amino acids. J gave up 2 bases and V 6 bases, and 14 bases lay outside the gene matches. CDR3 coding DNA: TGCAGCGTCGGCCGGGATCTAGCGGCCGCCACAGATACGCAGTATTTT. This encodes CSVGRDLAAATDTQYF.

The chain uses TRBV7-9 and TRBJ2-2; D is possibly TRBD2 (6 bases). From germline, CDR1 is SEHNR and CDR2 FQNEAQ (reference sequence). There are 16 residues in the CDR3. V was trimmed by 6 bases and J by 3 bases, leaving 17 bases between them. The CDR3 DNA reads TGTGCCAGCAGGGAGAGACGGGGGTCGGACACCGGGGAGCTGTTTTTT. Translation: CASRERRGSDTGELFF.

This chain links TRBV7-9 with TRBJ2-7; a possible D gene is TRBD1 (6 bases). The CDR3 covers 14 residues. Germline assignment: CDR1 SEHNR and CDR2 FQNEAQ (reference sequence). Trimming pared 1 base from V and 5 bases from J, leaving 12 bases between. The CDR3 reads CASSLVQGLHEQYF. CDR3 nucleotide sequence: TGTGCCAGCAGCTTAGTTCAGGGGCTCCACGAGCAGTACTTC. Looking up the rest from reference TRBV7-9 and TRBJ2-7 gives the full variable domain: DTGVSQNPRHKITKRGQNVTFRCDPISEHNRLYWYRQTLGQGPEFLTYFQNEAQLEKSRLLSDRFSAERPKGSFSTLEIQRTEQGDSAMYLCASSLVQGLHEQYFGPGTRLTVT.